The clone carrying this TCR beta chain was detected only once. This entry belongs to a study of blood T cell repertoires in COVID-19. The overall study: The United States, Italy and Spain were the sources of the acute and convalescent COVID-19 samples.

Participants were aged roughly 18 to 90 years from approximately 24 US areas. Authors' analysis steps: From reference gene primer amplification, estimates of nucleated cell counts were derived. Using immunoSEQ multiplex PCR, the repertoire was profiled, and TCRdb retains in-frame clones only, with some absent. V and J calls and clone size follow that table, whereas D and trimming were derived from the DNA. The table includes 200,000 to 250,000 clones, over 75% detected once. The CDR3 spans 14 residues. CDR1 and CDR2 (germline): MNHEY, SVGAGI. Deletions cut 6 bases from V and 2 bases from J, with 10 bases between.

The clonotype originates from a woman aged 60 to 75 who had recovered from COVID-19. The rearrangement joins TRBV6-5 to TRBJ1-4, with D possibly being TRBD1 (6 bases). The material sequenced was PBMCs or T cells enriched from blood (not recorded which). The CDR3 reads CASRSQGTNEKLFF. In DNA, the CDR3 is TGTGCCAGCAGGTCACAGGGTACTAATGAAAAACTGTTTTTT.